A single sample is the source of the 24 T cell receptor beta chains below, sequenced in a study of T cells in Graves' hyperthyroidism and ophthalmopathy. RNA transcripts yielded amplified TCR beta CDR3 regions. TCR CDR3 underwent first-round RT-PCR with the HTBI primer set. Each CDR3 protein gets one entry after TCRdb re-called the multiplex PCR reads with MiXCR. There are hundreds of thousands of distinct CDR3 sequences in the sample; around 20% occur only once, and approximately 30% lies in the top ten. Material for sequencing was blood. These receptors were taken from a man aged 25 to 45 with Graves' ophthalmopathy.

This chain connects TRBV4-2 to TRBJ2-7, with 11 nucleotides matching TRBD2. Germline loops: CDR1 LGHNA, CDR2 YNFKEQ. The trim removed 2 bases at V and 2 bases at J, leaving 5 bases unmatched. The CDR3 runs 16 residues. Here the CDR3 DNA reads TGTGCCAGCAGCCAAACTAGCGGGGGAAACCCCTACGAGCAGTACTTC. It yields the protein CASSQTSGGNPYEQYF.

In regard to this clonotype: Since no conserved phenylalanine or tryptophan closes the CDR3, a read error is the likely cause. The chain is built from TRBV20-1 and TRBJ1-5; no firm D call. The V gene lost 6 bases and the J gene lost 0 bases, with 9 bases spanning the gap. The CDR3 length is 13 residues. In germline, CDR1 is DFQATT, CDR2 SNEGSKA (reference sequence). The CDR3 sequence is CSAQIYSNQPQHS. The CDR3 DNA sequence: TGCAGTGCCCAGATTTATAGCAATCAGCCCCAGCATTCT.

The chain employs TRBV20-1 and TRBJ2-3; D possibly uses TRBD1 or TRBD2 (5 bases each). CDR1 is DFQATT, CDR2 SNEGSKA, per germline (reference sequence). This CDR3 spans 13 amino acids. V lost 1 base and J lost 3, with 8 bases in between. CDR3 loop: CSARGDGTDTQYF. The CDR3 region has the DNA TGCAGTGCTAGAGGGGACGGAACAGATACGCAGTATTTT.

This clonotype was counted only a few times. The chain has TRBV4-2 and TRBJ2-3, with 12 bases lining up with TRBD2. Germline loops: CDR1 LGHNA, CDR2 YNFKEQ. The CDR3 consists of 16 residues. J gave up 8 bases and V 1 base, and 7 bases lay outside the gene matches. CDR3 protein: CASSQGTSGERGTQYF. CDR3 coding DNA: TGTGCCAGCAGCCAAGGGACTAGCGGGGAGAGAGGTACGCAGTATTTT.

This clonotype was seen a handful of times. A read error is possible here, since a much larger clone lies one base away. Written as DNA, the CDR3 is TGTGCCAGCAGCTTAGGGGGGCGGGATGGGGCCTACGAGCAGTGCTTC. Its protein product is CASSLGGRDGAYEQCF. The chain employs TRBV11-2 and TRBJ2-7; D may correspond to TRBD1 or TRBD2 (6 bases each). The CDR3 is 16 residues long. Looked up from germline, CDR1 is SGHAT and CDR2 is FQNNGV.

Worth noting for this clonotype: A much more abundant neighbour one base away suggests this may be a read error. The chain employs TRBV30 and TRBJ1-6, with a weak D call TRBD1 (6 bases). V was shortened by 5 bases and J by 4 bases, with 18 bases between the two germline ends. This CDR3 is built from 16 residues. Germline V CDR1 and CDR2: GTSNPN, SVGIG (reference sequence). The CDR3 reads CAWGDRQANYNSPLHF. The CDR3, as DNA: TGTGCCTGGGGTGATCGACAGGCAAATTATAATTCACCCCTCCACTTT. Full variable domain (remainder filled in from reference TRBV30 and TRBJ1-6): SQTIHQWPATLVQPVGSPLSLECTVEGTSNPNLYWYRQAAGRGLQLLFYSVGIGQISSEVPQNLSASRPQDRQFILSSKKLLLSDSGFYLCAWGDRQANYNSPLHFGNGTRLTVT.

Note on this clonotype: A read error may be the cause here, since a much bigger clone is one base away. The chain recombines TRBV12-3 or TRBV12-4 with TRBJ2-7; D perhaps matches TRBD1 (5 bases). This CDR3 contains 14 residues. The V end was cut by 5 bases, the J end by 4 bases, with 15 bases between. The DNA for the CDR3 is TGTGCCAGCAGTCCCGAACAGGAACCATACGAGCAGTACTTC. Encoded protein: CASSPEQEPYEQYF.

The CDR3 is CAISETGLAGVDIQYF. In DNA, the CDR3 is TGTGCCATCAGTGAGACAGGACTAGCGGGAGTTGACATTCAGTACTTC. The chain is built from TRBV10-3 and TRBJ2-4; 13 bases fit TRBD2. The trim removed 2 bases at V and 8 bases at J, leaving 6 bases unmatched. CDR3 size: 16 residues. Germline CDR1 ENHRY, CDR2 SYGVKD.

This chain links TRBV7-2 with TRBJ1-1, with D perhaps TRBD1 (6 bases). The CDR3 spans 14 residues. V lost 1 base, J lost 7 bases, and 13 bases lay in between. From germline, CDR1 is SGHTA and CDR2 FQGNSA. This CDR3 is CASSLGGSRGEAFF. The DNA for the CDR3 is TGTGCCAGCAGCTTAGGAGGCTCCAGGGGTGAAGCTTTCTTT. Using reference TRBV7-2 and TRBJ1-1 for the parts outside the CDR3, the full variable domain is GAGVSQSPSNKVTEKGKDVELRCDPISGHTALYWYRQSLGQGLEFLIYFQGNSAPDKSGLPSDRFSAERTGGSVSTLTIQRTQQEDSAVYLCASSLGGSRGEAFFGQGTRLTVV.

This clonotype showed up just a few times. This CDR3 reads CASSTPAISYEQYF. The CDR3 bases are TGTGCCAGCAGTACGCCAGCCATCTCCTACGAGCAGTACTTC. The J gene is TRBJ2-7, the V gene TRBV6-1, with D unclear. With 5 bases removed from V and 0 bases from J, the gap between germline ends came to 11 bases. There are 14 residues in the CDR3. Per germline, CDR1 MNHNS and CDR2 SASEGT.

This clonotype was found many times. The V and J genes are TRBV2 and TRBJ1-6; 9 nucleotides match TRBD1. Trimming at V came to 4 bases and at J to 9 bases, leaving 7 bases not matched to a gene. The length of the CDR3 is 15 residues. Germline V gene data show CDR1 as SNHLY and CDR2 as FYNNEI. CDR3 sequence (DNA): TGTGCCAGCAGTGGGGGACAGGGCGTCAGTTCACCCCTCCACTTT. Protein product: CASSGGQGVSSPLHF.

This clonotype was seen more than once but under ten times. The V call is TRBV28, the J call TRBJ1-2; 8 bases match TRBD1. The V gene end was trimmed by 4 bases and the J gene end by 6 bases; junction bases not matched to a gene: 13. The CDR3 is made up of 16 amino acids. Germline CDR1 reads MDHEN; CDR2 reads SYDVKM. The CDR3: CASSSVTGVTIHGYTF. Written as DNA, the CDR3 is TGTGCCAGCAGTTCCGTGACAGGGGTGACTATTCATGGCTACACCTTC.

Only a few counts were recorded for this clonotype. The chain has TRBV5-6 and TRBJ1-2; 9 positions match TRBD1. In germline, CDR1 is SGHDT, CDR2 YYEEEE. V was clipped by 4 bases and J by 4 bases; unmatched bases: 8. CDR3 length: 15 residues. The CDR3, as DNA: TGTGCCAGCAGCCCAACGGGACAGGGTTTCTATGGCTACACCTTC. It specifies CASSPTGQGFYGYTF. The full variable domain, in which reference TRBV5-6 and TRBJ1-2 provide the parts outside the CDR3, is DAGVTQSPTHLIKTRGQQVTLRCSPKSGHDTVSWYQQALGQGPQFIFQYYEEEERQRGNFPDRFSGHQFPNYSSELNVNALLLGDSALYLCASSPTGQGFYGYTFGSGTRLTVV.

On this clonotype itself: This clone may be a read error of a much larger clone one base away. V gene TRBV12-3 or TRBV12-4 combines with J gene TRBJ2-1, with TRBD2 matching 7 bases. The CDR3 sequence is 14 residues long. Unmatched junction bases numbered 12, after V lost 5 bases and J lost 11 bases. In DNA form, the CDR3 reads TGTGCCAGCAGTGCATGGACTAGTTCGGATAAGCAGTTCTTC. Translated: CASSAWTSSDKQFF.

This clonotype was recorded a few times. V and J are TRBV10-3 and TRBJ1-1, with a possible D match to TRBD1 (5 bases). Deletions cut 0 bases from V and 6 bases from J, with 14 bases between. Per germline, CDR1 ENHRY and CDR2 SYGVKD. CDR3 length: 15 residues. The CDR3 spells CAISESGVGGAEAFF. CDR3 sequence (DNA): TGTGCCATCAGTGAGTCGGGAGTGGGAGGGGCTGAAGCTTTCTTT.

This clonotype was counted many times. The chain combines TRBV6-1 with TRBJ1-5; TRBD1 might be the D (5 bases). CDR3 length: 16 residues. Trimming removed 5 bases at V and 2 bases at J, with 16 bases between. Looked up from germline, CDR1 is MNHNS and CDR2 is SASEGT. The CDR3 DNA reads TGTGCCAGCAGTCGTAAAACGGACAAGGGCAATCAGCCCCAGCATTTT. Translated: CASSRKTDKGNQPQHF.

About this clonotype: A much larger clone lies a single base off, so this may be a read error. This chain links TRBV11-2 with TRBJ2-7; 9 bases agree with TRBD1. Germline V gives CDR1 SGHAT, CDR2 FQNNGV. With V trimmed by 4 bases and J by 9 bases, 13 bases remained unmatched. The CDR3 contains 15 residues. CDR3 region: CASSSLQGAPPGQYF. In nucleotides, the CDR3 is TGTGCCAGCAGCTCCCTACAGGGGGCGCCCCCCGGGCAGTACTTC.

The chain joins TRBV5-5 to TRBJ2-2; D may be TRBD2 (6 bases). Germline CDR1 SGHKS, CDR2 YYEKEE (reference sequence). This CDR3 has 16 residues. Trimming shortened V by 3 bases and J by 4 bases, and 16 bases separated the two germline ends. The CDR3 is CASSSRVSGPTGELFF. For the CDR3, the DNA is TGTGCCAGCAGCTCGAGGGTTAGCGGCCCCACCGGGGAGCTGTTTTTT.

For this clonotype: A much larger clone sits a single nucleotide away, making a read error possible. The chain uses TRBV30 and TRBJ2-7, with D perhaps given as TRBD1 or TRBD2 (5 bases each). CDR1 GTSNPN and CDR2 SVGIG come from the germline V gene (reference sequence). The CDR3 loop spans 13 amino acids. Trimming removed 1 base at V and 8 bases at J, with 15 bases between. CDR3 coding DNA: TGTGCCTGGAGTGGGGACCAACCTACTAAGCAGTACTTC. This codes for CAWSGDQPTKQYF.

Ten or more counts support this clonotype. V gene TRBV11-2 combines with J gene TRBJ2-7; 15 bases line up with TRBD2. Germline loops: CDR1 SGHAT, CDR2 FQNNGV. V was clipped by 3 bases and J by 5 bases; unmatched bases: 2. This CDR3 spans 15 amino acids. CDR3 in amino acids: CASSLGLAGGDEQYF. In DNA form, the CDR3 reads TGTGCCAGCAGCTTGGGACTAGCGGGAGGCGACGAGCAGTACTTC. Drawing the rest from reference TRBV11-2 and TRBJ2-7, the complete variable domain is EAGVAQSPRYKIIEKRQSVAFWCNPISGHATLYWYQQILGQGPKLLIQFQNNGVVDDSQLPKDRFSAERLKGVDSTLKIQPAKLEDSAVYLCASSLGLAGGDEQYFGPGTRLTVT.

The chain carries TRBV27 and TRBJ1-5; 11 nucleotides agree with TRBD1. The V and J ends lost 6 bases and 0 bases, in that order; junction bases with no gene match: 10. There are 18 residues in the CDR3. Germline CDR1 and CDR2: MNHEY and SMNVEV (reference sequence). The CDR3 sequence: CASSTRTGGWDSNQPQHF. The DNA of the CDR3 is TGTGCCAGCAGCACAAGGACAGGGGGCTGGGATAGCAATCAGCCCCAGCATTTT.

The CDR3 loop is CASSYDREYGYTF. The DNA for the CDR3 is TGTGCCAGCAGCTATGACAGAGAATATGGCTACACCTTC. This chain uses TRBV12-3 or TRBV12-4 with TRBJ1-2; D might be TRBD1 (5 bases). This CDR3 spans 13 amino acids. Trimming cost V 6 bases and J 5 bases, with 13 bases left between them.

In this sample, this clonotype turned up a few times. The chain couples TRBV30 to TRBJ2-1, with a tentative D call TRBD2 (6 bases). Germline CDR1 and CDR2: GTSNPN and SVGIG (reference sequence). The CDR3 loop spans 14 amino acids. V was cut by 4 bases and J by 14 bases, with 24 bases left in between. This CDR3 reads CAWKMGSGITPEFF. CDR3 in DNA: TGTGCCTGGAAAATGGGTAGCGGCATCACACCGGAGTTCTTC. The full variable domain, completed using reference TRBV30 and TRBJ2-1, is SQTIHQWPATLVQPVGSPLSLECTVEGTSNPNLYWYRQAAGRGLQLLFYSVGIGQISSEVPQNLSASRPQDRQFILSSKKLLLSDSGFYLCAWKMGSGITPEFFGPGTRLTVL.

The chain carries TRBV20-1 and TRBJ1-2, with D unresolved. Trimming removed 1 base from V and 1 base from J, with 16 bases in between. CDR3 length: 16 amino acids. CDR1 and CDR2 (germline): DFQATT, SNEGSKA (reference sequence). The CDR3 sequence is CSARGASELHNYGYTF. CDR3 nucleotide sequence: TGCAGTGCTAGAGGGGCATCGGAACTTCATAACTATGGCTACACCTTC.